This T cell receptor beta chain was captured in a study of human T cells and chemical hapten exposure. Study at large: Diphenylcyclopropenone doses were given weekly to the scalps of patients across the roughly 25-week study.

In this sample, this clonotype turned up a few times. Individual cDNA molecules (in the library) carried attached unique molecular identifiers. TCRdb passed the RACE reads through MiXCR, listing each CDR3 protein once. The table records 150,000 to 200,000 distinct CDR3 sequences, around 22% of them present only once. Time point of the sample: patch test 1, 2 weeks after DPC sensitization. As for treatment: therapeutic diphenylcyclopropenone sensitization with weekly scalp DPC. CDR3 length equals 13 residues. Germline lookup yields CDR1 SQVTM and CDR2 ANQGSEA. Trimming removed 3 bases at V and 2 bases at J, with 10 bases between.

The clonotype originates from a woman in her 50s with alopecia areata. Some clones in this sample may be carry-over from other donors' samples. The starting material was whole blood, obtained in connection with sensitization to the hapten diphenylcyclopropenone (DPC). The rearrangement links TRBV29-1 to TRBJ1-1; weak D call: TRBD1 (6 bases). The CDR3 DNA reads TGCAGCGTTGAGAAGGGGGGCAACACTGAAGCTTTCTTT. Translating gives CSVEKGGNTEAFF.